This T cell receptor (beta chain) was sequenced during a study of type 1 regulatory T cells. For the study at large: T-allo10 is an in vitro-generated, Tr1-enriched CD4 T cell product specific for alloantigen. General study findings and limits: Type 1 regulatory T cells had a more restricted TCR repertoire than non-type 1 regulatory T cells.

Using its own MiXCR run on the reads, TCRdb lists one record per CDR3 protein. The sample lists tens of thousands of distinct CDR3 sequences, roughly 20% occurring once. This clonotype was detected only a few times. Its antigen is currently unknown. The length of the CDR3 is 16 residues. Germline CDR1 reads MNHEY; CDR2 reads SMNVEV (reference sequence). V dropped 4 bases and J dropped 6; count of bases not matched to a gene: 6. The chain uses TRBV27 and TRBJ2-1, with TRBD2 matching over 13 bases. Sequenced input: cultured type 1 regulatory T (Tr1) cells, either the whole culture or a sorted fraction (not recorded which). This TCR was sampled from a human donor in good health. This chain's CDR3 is CASSSPRTSGSNEQFF. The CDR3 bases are TGTGCCAGCAGTTCCCCGCGGACTAGCGGGAGCAATGAGCAGTTCTTC.